The text below deals with one T cell receptor beta chain. The data were produced by immunoSEQ multiplex PCR, yet TCRdb's version contains in-frame clones alone and is incomplete. The profile shows approximately 100,000 clones, 80% to 95% of them singletons. The data originate from a study of T cell responses to AZD1222 COVID-19 vaccine. The V gene's germline CDR1 is MNHEY and CDR2 SVGAGI. V was clipped by 4 bases and J by 1 base, with 13 bases between them. The CDR3 spans 15 residues. The specimen was peripheral blood, collected on day 0 of AZD1222 vaccination. The rearrangement uses TRBV6-5 and TRBJ1-1; a possible D gene is TRBD1 (6 bases). The clonotype comes from an adult in good health. The CDR3 nucleotides read TGTGCCAGCAGTTGGGCAGGGGAAGGGAACACTGAAGCTTTCTTT. Translating gives CASSWAGEGNTEAFF.